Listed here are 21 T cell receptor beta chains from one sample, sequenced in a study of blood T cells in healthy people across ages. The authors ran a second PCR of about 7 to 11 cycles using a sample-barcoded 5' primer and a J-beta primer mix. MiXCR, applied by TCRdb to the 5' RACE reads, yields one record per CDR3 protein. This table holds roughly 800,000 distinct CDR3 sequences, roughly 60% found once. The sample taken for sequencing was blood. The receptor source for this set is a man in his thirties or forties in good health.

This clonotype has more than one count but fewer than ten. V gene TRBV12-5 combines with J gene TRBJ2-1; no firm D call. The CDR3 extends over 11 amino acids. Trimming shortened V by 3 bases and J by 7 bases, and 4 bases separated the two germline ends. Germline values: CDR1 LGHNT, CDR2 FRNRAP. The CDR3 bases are TGTGCTAGTGGTTTAGGGAATGAGCAGTTCTTC. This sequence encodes CASGLGNEQFF.

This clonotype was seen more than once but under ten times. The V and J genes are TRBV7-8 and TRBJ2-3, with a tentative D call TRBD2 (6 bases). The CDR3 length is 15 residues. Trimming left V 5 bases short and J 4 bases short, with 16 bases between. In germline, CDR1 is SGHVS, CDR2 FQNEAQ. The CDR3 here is CASSGRAGTADTQYF. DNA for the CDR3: TGTGCCAGCAGCGGCAGAGCGGGCACGGCAGATACGCAGTATTTT.

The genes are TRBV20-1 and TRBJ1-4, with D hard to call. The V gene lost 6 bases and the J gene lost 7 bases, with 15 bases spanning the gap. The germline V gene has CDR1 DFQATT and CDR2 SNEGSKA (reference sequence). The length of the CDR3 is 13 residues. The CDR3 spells CSAPVGLAEKLFF. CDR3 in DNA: TGCAGTGCCCCCGTGGGGTTGGCTGAAAAACTGTTTTTT.

The CDR3 is CSARAQAADTQYF. The CDR3 DNA reads TGCAGTGCTAGAGCCCAGGCCGCAGATACGCAGTATTTT. The chain has TRBV20-1 and TRBJ2-3; no clear D gene. The germline CDR1 and CDR2 sequences are DFQATT and SNEGSKA (reference sequence). This CDR3 spans 13 amino acids. Trimming shortened V by 1 base and J by 4 bases, and 9 bases separated the two germline ends.

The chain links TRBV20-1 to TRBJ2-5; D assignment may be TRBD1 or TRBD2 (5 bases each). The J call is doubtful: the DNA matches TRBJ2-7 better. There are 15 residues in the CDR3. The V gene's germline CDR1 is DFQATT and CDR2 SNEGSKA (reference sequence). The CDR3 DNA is TGCAGTGCTAGAGATGTTCGCCTCGGGGCGGACGAGCAGTACTTC. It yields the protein CSARDVRLGADEQYF.

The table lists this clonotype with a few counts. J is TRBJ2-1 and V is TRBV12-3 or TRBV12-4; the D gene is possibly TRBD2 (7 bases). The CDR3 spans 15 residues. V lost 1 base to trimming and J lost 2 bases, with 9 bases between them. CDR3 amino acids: CASSLEGGAYNEQFF. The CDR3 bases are TGTGCCAGCAGTTTAGAGGGGGGGGCCTACAATGAGCAGTTCTTC.

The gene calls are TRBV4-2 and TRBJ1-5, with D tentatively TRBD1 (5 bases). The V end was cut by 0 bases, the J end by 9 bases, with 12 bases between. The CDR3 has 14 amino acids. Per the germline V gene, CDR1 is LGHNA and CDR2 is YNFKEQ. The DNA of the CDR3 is TGTGCCAGCAGCCAAGACGGGGGGTCGGGGCCCCAGCATTTT. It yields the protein CASSQDGGSGPQHF.

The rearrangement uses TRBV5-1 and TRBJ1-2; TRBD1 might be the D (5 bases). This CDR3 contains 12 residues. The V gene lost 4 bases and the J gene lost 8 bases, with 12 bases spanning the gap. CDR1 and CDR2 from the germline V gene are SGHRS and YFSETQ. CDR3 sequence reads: CASSTSGSGYTF. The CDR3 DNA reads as TGCGCCAGCAGCACCTCAGGGAGCGGCTACACCTTC. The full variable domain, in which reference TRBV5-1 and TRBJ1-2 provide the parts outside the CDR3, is KAGVTQTPRYLIKTRGQQVTLSCSPISGHRSVSWYQQTPGQGLQFLFEYFSETQRNKGNFPGRFSGRQFSNSRSEMNVSTLELGDSALYLCASSTSGSGYTFGSGTRLTVV.

The CDR3 DNA follows: TGTGCCAGCAGTGTGTATTTTGGACGGGGCACAGATACGCAGTATTTT. It encodes CASSVYFGRGTDTQYF. The chain joins TRBV2 to TRBJ2-3, with no clear D. The germline V gene encodes CDR1 SNHLY and CDR2 FYNNEI. CDR3 length: 16 amino acids. Trimming took off 4 bases at V and 1 base at J, with 15 bases between the two ends.

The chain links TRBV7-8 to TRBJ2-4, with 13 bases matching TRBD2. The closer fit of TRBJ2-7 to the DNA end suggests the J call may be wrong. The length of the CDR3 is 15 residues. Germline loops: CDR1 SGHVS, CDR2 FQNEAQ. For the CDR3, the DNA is TGTGCCAGCAGCGTGCGACTAGCGGGAGGCGGCGAGCAGTACTTC. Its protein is CASSVRLAGGGEQYF.

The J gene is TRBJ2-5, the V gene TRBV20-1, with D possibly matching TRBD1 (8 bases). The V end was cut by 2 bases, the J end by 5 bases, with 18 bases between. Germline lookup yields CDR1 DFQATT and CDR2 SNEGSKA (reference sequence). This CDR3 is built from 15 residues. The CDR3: CSARTTDRGGETQYF. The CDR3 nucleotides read TGCAGTGCTAGAACTACCGACAGGGGAGGGGAGACCCAGTACTTC.

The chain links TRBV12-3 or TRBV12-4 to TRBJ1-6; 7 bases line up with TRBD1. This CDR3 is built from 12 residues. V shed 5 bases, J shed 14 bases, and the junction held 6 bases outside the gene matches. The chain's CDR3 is CASSLRQGALHF. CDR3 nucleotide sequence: TGTGCCAGCAGTCTGAGACAGGGAGCCCTCCACTTT.

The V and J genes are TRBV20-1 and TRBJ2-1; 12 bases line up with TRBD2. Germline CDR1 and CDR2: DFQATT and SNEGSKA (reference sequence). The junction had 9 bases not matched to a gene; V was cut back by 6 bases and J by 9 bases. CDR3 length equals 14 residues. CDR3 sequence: CSAESSGRAGEQFF. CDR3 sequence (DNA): TGCAGTGCCGAATCTAGCGGGAGGGCCGGTGAGCAGTTCTTC.

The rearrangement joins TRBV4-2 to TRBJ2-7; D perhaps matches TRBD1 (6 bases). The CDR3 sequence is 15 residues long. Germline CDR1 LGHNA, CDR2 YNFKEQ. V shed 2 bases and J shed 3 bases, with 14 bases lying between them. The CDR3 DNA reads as TGTGCCAGCAGCCAAAAAACAGGGACCCACTACGAGCAGTACTTC. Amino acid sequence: CASSQKTGTHYEQYF.

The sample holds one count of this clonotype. CDR3 nucleotides: TGTGCCAGCAGTACGACAGGCGATCAGCCCCAGCATTTT. This codes for CASSTTGDQPQHF. The V gene is TRBV6-5, the J gene TRBJ1-5, with a possible D match to TRBD1 (6 bases). Germline V gene data show CDR1 as MNHEY and CDR2 as SVGAGI. This CDR3 region has 13 residues. Trimming shortened V by 5 bases and J by 5 bases, and 10 bases separated the two germline ends.

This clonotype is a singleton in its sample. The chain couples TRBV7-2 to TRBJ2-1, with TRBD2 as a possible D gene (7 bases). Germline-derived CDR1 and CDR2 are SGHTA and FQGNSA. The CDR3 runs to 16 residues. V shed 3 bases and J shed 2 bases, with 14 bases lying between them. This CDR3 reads CASSFGGLGAYNEQFF. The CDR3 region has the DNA TGTGCCAGCAGCTTCGGGGGGCTTGGGGCCTACAATGAGCAGTTCTTC.

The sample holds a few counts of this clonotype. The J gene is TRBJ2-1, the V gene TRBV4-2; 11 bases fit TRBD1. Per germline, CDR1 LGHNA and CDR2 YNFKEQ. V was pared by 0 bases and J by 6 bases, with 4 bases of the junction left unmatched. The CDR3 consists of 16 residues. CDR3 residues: CASSQDSGTGGNEQFF. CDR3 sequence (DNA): TGTGCCAGCAGCCAAGATAGTGGGACAGGGGGCAATGAGCAGTTCTTC.

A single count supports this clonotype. The CDR3: CASGDRKNTEAFF. The CDR3 DNA follows: TGTGCCAGCGGGGACAGAAAGAACACTGAAGCTTTCTTT. The V and J genes are TRBV21-1 and TRBJ1-1; the D call in the table, TRBD1, was not verified against the DNA. TRBV21-1 is tagged as a pseudogene. The CDR3 runs 13 residues.

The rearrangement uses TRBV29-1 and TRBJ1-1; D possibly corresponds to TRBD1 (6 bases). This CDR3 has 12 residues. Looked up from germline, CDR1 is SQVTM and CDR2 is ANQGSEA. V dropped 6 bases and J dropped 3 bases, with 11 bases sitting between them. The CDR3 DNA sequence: TGCAGCGTAAACAGGGATGACACTGAAGCTTTCTTT. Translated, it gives CSVNRDDTEAFF.

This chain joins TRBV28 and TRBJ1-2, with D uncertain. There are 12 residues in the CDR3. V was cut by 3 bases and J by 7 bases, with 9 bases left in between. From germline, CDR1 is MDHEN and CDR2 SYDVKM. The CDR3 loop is CASSFTVGGYTF. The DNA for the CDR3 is TGTGCCAGCAGTTTTACCGTAGGTGGCTACACCTTC.

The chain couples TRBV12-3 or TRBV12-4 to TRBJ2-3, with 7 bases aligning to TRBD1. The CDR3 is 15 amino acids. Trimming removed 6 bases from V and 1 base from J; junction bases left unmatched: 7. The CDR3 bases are TGTGCCAGCAGCTTCGGGACAGCCCGCACAGATACGCAGTATTTT. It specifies CASSFGTARTDTQYF.